Sequencing of this TCR beta chain was carried out in a study of blood T cell repertoires in COVID-19. Study information: The samples span acute and convalescent COVID-19 from the United States, Italy and Spain.

Generated by immunoSEQ multiplex PCR, the TCRdb table keeps only in-frame clones and is missing some. This table holds roughly 55,000 clones, around nine tenths found once. Germline values: CDR1 SGDLS, CDR2 YYNGEE. J gave up 3 bases and V 4 bases, and 3 bases lay outside the gene matches. This CDR3 is built from 15 residues. This TCR was recovered from a man aged 50 to 60 with active COVID-19. The rearrangement joins TRBV9 to TRBJ2-3, with TRBD2 identical over 12 bases. The source material was peripheral blood. The CDR3: CASSTLAGGTDTQYF. CDR3 bases: TGTGCCAGCAGCACACTAGCGGGGGGAACAGATACGCAGTATTTT.